These 3 T cell receptor beta chains were sequenced from one sample in a study of OX40 agonist ivuxolimab in advanced cancers. TCRdb keeps only in-frame clones here, not all; method: immunoSEQ multiplex PCR. The sample lists about 98,000 clones, about 88% occurring once. Material: CD4+ or CD8+ T cells sorted from blood, obtained in a trial of the OX40 agonist ivuxolimab. The receptors shown here come from an adult with an advanced solid tumor such as melanoma, head and neck, liver or kidney cancer.

The chain combines TRBV19 with TRBJ2-2, with TRBD2 as a possible D gene (6 bases). In germline, CDR1 is LNHDA, CDR2 SQIVND (reference sequence). With 5 bases removed from V and 7 bases from J, the gap between germline ends came to 11 bases. The CDR3 has 13 amino acids. In DNA form, the CDR3 reads TGTGCCAGTAGTCGGGACTGGGGCGGGGAGCTGTTTTTT. Its translation is CASSRDWGGELFF.

The chain employs TRBV10-3 and TRBJ2-5, with 7 bases fitting TRBD1. The CDR3 has 14 residues. Per germline, CDR1 ENHRY and CDR2 SYGVKD. V was pared by 6 bases and J by 5 bases, with 9 bases of the junction left unmatched. CDR3 in amino acids: CAISGRQGGETQYF. In DNA form, the CDR3 reads TGTGCCATCAGCGGTCGACAGGGCGGGGAGACCCAGTACTTC.

The chain has TRBV28 and TRBJ2-7; 13 bases are a match to TRBD2. Germline V gene sequence: CDR1 MDHEN, CDR2 SYDVKM. The trim removed 7 bases at V and 6 bases at J, leaving 9 bases unmatched. The CDR3 covers 15 residues. CDR3 in DNA: TGTGCCAGCATTCCCTCACTAGCGGGAGGGCCCGAGCAGTACTTC. This translates into CASIPSLAGGPEQYF.